The TCR beta chain described here comes from a study of OX40 agonist ivuxolimab in advanced cancers. Whole-study context: Dosing consisted of intravenous ivuxolimab at 0.01 to 10 mg/kg every 2 weeks. Head and neck, renal cell, melanoma or hepatocellular carcinoma were the cancers that dose-escalation patients had.

Sampling times: baseline, cycle 4 day 1, cycle 7 day 1. This table comes from immunoSEQ multiplex PCR, and its TCRdb copy is limited to in-frame clones, with some not included. The table lists fewer than 95,000 clones, roughly 85% of them singletons. CDR3 size: 15 residues. The junction had 12 bases not matched to a gene; V was cut back by 5 bases and J by 11 bases. CDR1 and CDR2 (germline): SNHLY, FYNNEI. This clonotype was obtained from an adult with an advanced solid tumor such as melanoma, head and neck, liver or kidney cancer. This specimen was CD4+ or CD8+ T cells sorted from blood, taken in a trial of the OX40 agonist ivuxolimab. This sequence joins TRBV2 and TRBJ2-3; the match to TRBD2 covers 11 bases. CDR3: CASSLISGGAVKQYF. The CDR3 nucleotides read TGTGCCAGCAGTCTAATTAGCGGGGGGGCTGTGAAGCAGTATTTT.